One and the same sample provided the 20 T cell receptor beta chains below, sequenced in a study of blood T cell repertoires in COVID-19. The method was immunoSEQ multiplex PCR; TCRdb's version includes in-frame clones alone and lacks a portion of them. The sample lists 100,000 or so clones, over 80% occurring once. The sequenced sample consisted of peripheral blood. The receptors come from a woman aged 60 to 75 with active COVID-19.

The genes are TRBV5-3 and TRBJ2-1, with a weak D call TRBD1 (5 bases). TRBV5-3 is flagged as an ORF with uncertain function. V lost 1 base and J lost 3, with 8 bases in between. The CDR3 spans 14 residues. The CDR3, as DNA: TGTGCCAGAAGCTTGAGGCAGGGCTACAATGAGCAGTTCTTC. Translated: CARSLRQGYNEQFF.

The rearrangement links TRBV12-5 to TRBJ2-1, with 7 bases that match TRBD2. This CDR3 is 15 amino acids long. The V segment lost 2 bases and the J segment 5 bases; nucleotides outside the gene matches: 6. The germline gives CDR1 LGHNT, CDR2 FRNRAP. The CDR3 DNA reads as TGTGCTAGTGGTTTGCGGACTAGATGGAACAATGAGCAGTTCTTC. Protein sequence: CASGLRTRWNNEQFF.

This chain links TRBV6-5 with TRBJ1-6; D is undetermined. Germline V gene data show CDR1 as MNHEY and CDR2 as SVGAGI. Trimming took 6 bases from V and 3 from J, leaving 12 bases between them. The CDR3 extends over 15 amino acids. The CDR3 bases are TGTGCCAGCAGACTAGCGGGGTTCTATAATTCACCCCTCCACTTT. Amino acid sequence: CASRLAGFYNSPLHF.

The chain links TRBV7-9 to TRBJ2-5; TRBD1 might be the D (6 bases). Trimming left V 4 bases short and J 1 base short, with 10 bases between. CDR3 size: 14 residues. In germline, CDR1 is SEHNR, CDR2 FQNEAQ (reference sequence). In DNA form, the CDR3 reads TGTGCCAGCAGCTCCACAGGGACCCAAGAGACCCAGTACTTC. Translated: CASSSTGTQETQYF.

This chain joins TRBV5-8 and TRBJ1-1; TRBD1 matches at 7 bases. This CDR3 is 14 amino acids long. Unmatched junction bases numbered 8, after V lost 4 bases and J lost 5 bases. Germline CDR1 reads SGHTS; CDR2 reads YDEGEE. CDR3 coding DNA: TGTGCCAGCAGCCGTCGCCAGGGGGGAACTGAAGCTTTCTTT. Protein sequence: CASSRRQGGTEAFF.

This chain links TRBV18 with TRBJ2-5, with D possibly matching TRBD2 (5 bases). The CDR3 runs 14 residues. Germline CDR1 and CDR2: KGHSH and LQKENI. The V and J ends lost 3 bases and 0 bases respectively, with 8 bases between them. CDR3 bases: TGTGCCAGCTCACCCACTAGGAACCAAGAGACCCAGTACTTC. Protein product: CASSPTRNQETQYF.

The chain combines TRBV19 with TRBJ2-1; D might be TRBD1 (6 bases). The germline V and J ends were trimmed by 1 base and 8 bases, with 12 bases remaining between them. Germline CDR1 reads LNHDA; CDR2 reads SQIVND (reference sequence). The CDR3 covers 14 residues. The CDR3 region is CASSIGGGKDEQFF. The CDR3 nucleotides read TGTGCCAGTAGTATAGGAGGGGGAAAGGATGAGCAGTTCTTC.

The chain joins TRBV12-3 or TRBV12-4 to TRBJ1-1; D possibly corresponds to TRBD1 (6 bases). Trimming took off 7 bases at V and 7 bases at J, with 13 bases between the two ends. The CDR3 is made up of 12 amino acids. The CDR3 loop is CASMTIRGEAFF. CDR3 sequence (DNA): TGTGCCAGCATGACTATCAGGGGTGAAGCTTTCTTT.

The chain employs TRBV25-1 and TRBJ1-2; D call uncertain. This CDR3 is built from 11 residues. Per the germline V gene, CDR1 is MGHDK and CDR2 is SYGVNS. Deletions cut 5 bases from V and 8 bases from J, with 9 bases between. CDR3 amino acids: CASSRGRGYTF. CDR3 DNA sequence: TGTGCCAGCAGTCGAGGGCGAGGCTACACCTTC.

The CDR3 DNA follows: TGTGCCAGCAGTTGGACAGGGCCCCCTGAAGCTTTCTTT. Amino acid sequence: CASSWTGPPEAFF. The V and J genes are TRBV12-3 or TRBV12-4 and TRBJ1-1; 8 bases align to TRBD1. V shed 4 bases, J shed 6 bases, and the junction held 4 bases outside the gene matches. There are 13 residues in the CDR3.

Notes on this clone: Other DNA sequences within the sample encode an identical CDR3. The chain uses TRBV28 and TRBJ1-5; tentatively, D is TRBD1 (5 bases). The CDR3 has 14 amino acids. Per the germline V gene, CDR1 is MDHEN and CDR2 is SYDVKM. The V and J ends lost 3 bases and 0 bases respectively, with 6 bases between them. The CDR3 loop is CASSLGGSNQPQHF. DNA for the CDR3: TGTGCCAGCAGTTTGGGGGGTAGCAATCAGCCCCAGCATTTT.

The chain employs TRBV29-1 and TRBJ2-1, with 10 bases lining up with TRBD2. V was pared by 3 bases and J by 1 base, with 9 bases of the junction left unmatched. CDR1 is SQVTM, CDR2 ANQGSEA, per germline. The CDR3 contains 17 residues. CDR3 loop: CSVDPSGRALSYNEQFF. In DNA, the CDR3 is TGCAGCGTTGATCCCAGCGGGAGGGCCCTATCCTACAATGAGCAGTTCTTC.

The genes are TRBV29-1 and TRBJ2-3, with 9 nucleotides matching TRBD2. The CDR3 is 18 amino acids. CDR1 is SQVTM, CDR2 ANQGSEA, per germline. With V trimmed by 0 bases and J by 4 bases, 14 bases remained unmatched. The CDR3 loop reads CSVEDPGGGGGGPDTQYF. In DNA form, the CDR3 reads TGCAGCGTTGAAGATCCCGGAGGTGGCGGGGGGGGGCCAGATACGCAGTATTTT.

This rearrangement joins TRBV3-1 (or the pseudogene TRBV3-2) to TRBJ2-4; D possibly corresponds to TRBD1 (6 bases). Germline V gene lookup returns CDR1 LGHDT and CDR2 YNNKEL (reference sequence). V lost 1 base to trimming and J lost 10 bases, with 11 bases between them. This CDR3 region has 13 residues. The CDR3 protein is CASSQVAQGIQYF. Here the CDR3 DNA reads TGTGCCAGCAGCCAAGTGGCCCAGGGGATTCAGTACTTC.

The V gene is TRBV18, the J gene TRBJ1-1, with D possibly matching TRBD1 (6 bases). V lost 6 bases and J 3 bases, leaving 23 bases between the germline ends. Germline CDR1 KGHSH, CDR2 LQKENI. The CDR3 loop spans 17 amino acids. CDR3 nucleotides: TGTGCCAGCTCGTCCGGGACACGAGGGGATTTGGACACTGAAGCTTTCTTT. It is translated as CASSSGTRGDLDTEAFF.

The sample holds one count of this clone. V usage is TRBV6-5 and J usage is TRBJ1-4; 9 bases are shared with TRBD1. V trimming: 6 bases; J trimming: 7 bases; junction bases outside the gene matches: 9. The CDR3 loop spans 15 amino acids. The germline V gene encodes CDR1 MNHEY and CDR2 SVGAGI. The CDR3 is CASSNTGGRGEKLFF. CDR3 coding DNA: TGTGCCAGCAGCAACACAGGGGGCCGTGGTGAAAAACTGTTTTTT.

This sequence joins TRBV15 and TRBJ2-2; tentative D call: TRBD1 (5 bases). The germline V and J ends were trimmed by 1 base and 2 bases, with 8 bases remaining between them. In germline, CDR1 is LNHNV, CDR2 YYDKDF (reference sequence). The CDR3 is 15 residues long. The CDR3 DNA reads TGTGCCACCAGCAGAGTCAGGGAAAACACCGGGGAGCTGTTTTTT. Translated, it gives CATSRVRENTGELFF.

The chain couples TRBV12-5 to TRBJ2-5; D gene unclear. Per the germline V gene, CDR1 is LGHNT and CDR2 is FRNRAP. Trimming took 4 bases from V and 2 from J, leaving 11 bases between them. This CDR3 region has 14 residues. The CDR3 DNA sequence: TGTGCTAGTGGTTCGGGTCGGAGACAAGAGACCCAGTACTTC. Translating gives CASGSGRRQETQYF.

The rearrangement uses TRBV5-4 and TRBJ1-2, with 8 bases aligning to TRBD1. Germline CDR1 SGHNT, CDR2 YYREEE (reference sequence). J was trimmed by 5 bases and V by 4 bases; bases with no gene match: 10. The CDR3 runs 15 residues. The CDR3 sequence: CASSPRTGREYGYTF. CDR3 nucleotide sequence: TGTGCCAGCAGCCCCAGGACAGGGAGGGAGTATGGCTACACCTTC.

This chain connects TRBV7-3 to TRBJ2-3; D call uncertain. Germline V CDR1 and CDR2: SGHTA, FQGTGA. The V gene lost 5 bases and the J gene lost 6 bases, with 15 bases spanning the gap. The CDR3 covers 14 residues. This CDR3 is CASSPDIFGDTQYF. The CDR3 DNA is TGTGCCAGCAGCCCTGACATCTTTGGGGATACGCAGTATTTT.